A selection of T cell receptor beta chains follows, all from one sample in a study of T cells in severe cutaneous drug reactions. Each CDR3 protein gets one entry in TCRdb, which reprocessed the multiplex PCR reads and gives no DNA. Its table lists approximately 9,600 distinct CDR3 sequences. Sequencing was done on a sample of cells from a skin blister. Every receptor here comes from a human donor with Stevens-Johnson syndrome, a severe cutaneous drug reaction. The CDR3 runs from the conserved cysteine through the conserved F or W. Size is stated for part of the rows, as once, few or many counts, or as a class when the clone is expanded.

clone size	J gene	V gene	CDR3 protein
medium-sized	TRBJ1-2	TRBV20-1	CSASRQVYGYTF
NA	TRBJ1-2	TRBV29-1	CSVEDLGQGFGYTF
NA	TRBJ2-3	TRBV6-1	CASRTLLSTDTQYF
NA	TRBJ2-7	TRBV20-1	CSAIPGTGFREQYF
medium-sized	TRBJ2-7	TRBV20-1	CSARRGGAREQYF
NA	TRBJ2-3	TRBV29-1	CSETSGSYGTDTQYF
NA	TRBJ2-1	TRBV20-1	CSAAARYNEQFF
medium-sized	TRBJ2-5	TRBV20-1	CSAYSGGARETQYF
NA	TRBJ2-7	TRBV20-1	CSGKREWEGDSYEQYF
NA	TRBJ1-6	TRBV20-1	CSAIRGNSPLHF
NA	TRBJ2-1	TRBV29-1	CSVEGTSGRNEQFF
NA	TRBJ1-3	TRBV20-1	CSATGGQGSGNTIYF
NA	TRBJ2-7	TRBV20-1	CSALPETTISYEQYF
medium-sized	TRBJ1-1	TRBV20-1	CSAREGEGEAFF
NA	TRBJ2-7	TRBV20-1	CSAIRRQDEQYF
medium-sized	TRBJ2-3	TRBV20-1	CSASVRDTQYF
medium-sized	TRBJ1-2	TRBV20-1	CSVIATGGSGYTF
NA	TRBJ2-1	TRBV7-8	CASSYSGTSFITGIYNEQFF
NA	TRBJ1-4	TRBV29-1	CSAKQTGDEKLFF
medium-sized	TRBJ1-3	TRBV20-1	CSARENRAGNTIYF
NA	TRBJ2-3	TRBV20-1	CSARRAGASTDTQYF
NA	TRBJ2-7	TRBV20-1	CSARTGAFEQYF
NA	TRBJ2-1	TRBV19	CASSIDSPAGEQFF
NA	TRBJ2-3	TRBV20-1	CSARSLQGTDTQYF
medium-sized	TRBJ2-1	TRBV29-1	CSVDEPTANNEQFF
NA	TRBJ2-3	TRBV20-1	CSASDWKGTDTQYF
medium-sized	TRBJ1-2	TRBV29-1	CSVPRTGGGGYTF
NA	TRBJ2-7	TRBV20-1	CSARTVPGHEQYF
NA	TRBJ2-1	TRBV29-1	CSARLQVSDEQFF
NA	TRBJ2-3	TRBV29-1	CSVVTAASTDTQYF
NA	TRBJ2-7	TRBV29-1	CSVGDRGNYEQYF
NA	TRBJ2-7	TRBV29-1	CSVVGREGEQYF
NA	TRBJ2-7	TRBV13	CASSPSGDYSYEQYF
NA	TRBJ2-7	TRBV20-1	CSARGILDYEQYF
NA	TRBJ2-3	TRBV28	CASSSGGRADTQYF
NA	TRBJ2-3	TRBV29-1	CSVRQGLADTQYF
NA	TRBJ2-7	TRBV20-1	CSARDRILGHSYEQYF
NA	TRBJ1-1	TRBV29-1	CSAEMHRDESFEQAFF
NA	TRBJ2-7	TRBV29-1	CSVEPRQGYEQYF
NA	TRBJ2-7	TRBV20-1	CSARESSYEQYF
NA	TRBJ2-5	TRBV29-1	CSVDRLAGSVVETQYF
NA	TRBJ2-7	TRBV29-1	CSVEDGQGAPYEQYF
NA	TRBJ2-1	TRBV29-1	CRAEVAGGYNEQFF
NA	TRBJ2-7	TRBV20-1	CSARPKGTPYEQYF
NA	TRBJ2-7	TRBV20-1	CSARPHGDSEQYF
medium-sized	TRBJ2-1	TRBV20-1	CSAREVPGGQFGEQFF
NA	TRBJ2-5	TRBV29-1	CSGGRGQQETQYF
NA	TRBJ1-1	TRBV29-1	CSVENSAEGINTEAFF
NA	TRBJ2-7	TRBV29-1	CSVGSGSSYEQYF
NA	TRBJ2-1	TRBV29-1	CSVEAGNEQFF
NA	TRBJ1-2	TRBV29-1	CSARGEGGYTF
medium-sized	TRBJ1-1	TRBV20-1	CSASGSDRGRTEAFF
NA	TRBJ2-5	TRBV29-1	CSVRYQGAETQYF
NA	TRBJ1-5	TRBV30	CAWSGQGRQPQHF